Listed here is a single TCR beta chain. Sequencing was performed with immunoSEQ multiplex PCR; in TCRdb, only in-frame clones are kept and a portion is missing. The sample has over 30,000 clones, 80% to 90% seen once; the top ten hold about 5%. These data come from a study of blood T cell repertoires in COVID-19. The V segment lost 3 bases and the J segment 3 bases; nucleotides outside the gene matches: 17. This CDR3 comprises 20 residues. Germline assignment: CDR1 LGHNA and CDR2 YSLEER. The source is a woman in her 70s with active COVID-19. The sample was peripheral blood. The genes are TRBV4-3 and TRBJ2-1; 10 bases fit TRBD1. The CDR3 region has the DNA TGCGCCAGCAGCCAGGCCGGGACAGGGGCGTGGGGCGGCCTCTACAATGAGCAGTTCTTC. It codes for CASSQAGTGAWGGLYNEQFF.